The present entry profiles one TCR beta chain with its context. Just one base apart from a much larger clone, this may be a read error. Trimming pared 0 bases from V and 4 bases from J, leaving 12 bases between. Germline V gives CDR1 SGHTA, CDR2 FQGNSA. The CDR3 runs 15 residues. Authors' processing steps: From reference gene primer amplification, estimates of nucleated cell counts were derived. Only in-frame clones appear in the TCRdb table, and some are missing; sequencing was by immunoSEQ multiplex PCR. That table gives V, J and clone size, and the DNA gave D and trimming. This table has more than 200,000 clones, 80% to 90% appearing once. The entry originates in a study of blood T cell repertoires in COVID-19. Study overall: PBMCs, B-cell-depleted T cells, or T cells provided the cDNA or gDNA that made up the material.

Sequencing was carried out using peripheral blood. The gene calls are TRBV7-2 and TRBJ2-5; tentative D call: TRBD2 (6 bases). The TCR originated in a middle-aged woman who had recovered from COVID-19. Here the CDR3 reads CASSLASGDGETQYF. DNA of the CDR3: TGTGCCAGCAGCTTAGCTAGCGGTGACGGAGAGACCCAGTACTTC.